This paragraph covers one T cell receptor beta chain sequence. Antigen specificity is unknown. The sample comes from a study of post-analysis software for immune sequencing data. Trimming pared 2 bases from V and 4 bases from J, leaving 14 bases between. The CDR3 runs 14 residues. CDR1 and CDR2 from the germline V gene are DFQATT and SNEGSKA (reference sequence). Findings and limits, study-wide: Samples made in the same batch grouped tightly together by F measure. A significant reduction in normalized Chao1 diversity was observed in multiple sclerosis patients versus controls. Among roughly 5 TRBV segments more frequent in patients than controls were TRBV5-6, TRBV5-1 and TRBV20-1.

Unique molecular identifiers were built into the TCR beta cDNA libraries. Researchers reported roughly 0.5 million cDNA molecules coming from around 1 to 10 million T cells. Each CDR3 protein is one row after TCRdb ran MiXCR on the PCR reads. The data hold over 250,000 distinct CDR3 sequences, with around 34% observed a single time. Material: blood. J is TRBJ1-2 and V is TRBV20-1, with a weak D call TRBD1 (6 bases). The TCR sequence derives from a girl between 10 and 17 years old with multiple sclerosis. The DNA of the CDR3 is TGCAGTGCTAGACCCCTGACAGGATCCTATGGCTACACCTTC. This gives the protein CSARPLTGSYGYTF.